A single sample is the source of the 14 T cell receptor beta chains below, sequenced in a study of T cell repertoires in cytomegalovirus infection. MiXCR was run by TCRdb on the reads, yielding one entry per CDR3 protein. The data show about 190,000 distinct CDR3 sequences, with roughly 27% seen just once and approximately 30% held by the top ten. The sample was PBMCs. The receptors here all came from a human donor in good health (CMV status not recorded). Some clones in this sample may be carry-over from other donors' samples.

This clonotype showed up just a few times. J is TRBJ2-1 and V is TRBV7-9; TRBD2 might be the D (5 bases). With 7 bases removed from V and 2 bases from J, the gap between germline ends came to 15 bases. The germline V gene encodes CDR1 SEHNR and CDR2 FQNEAQ (reference sequence). The CDR3 length is 15 residues. CDR3 loop: CASNMASSTYNEQFF. CDR3 nucleotides: TGTGCCAGCAACATGGCTAGCAGCACCTACAATGAGCAGTTCTTC.

The sample holds a few counts of this clonotype. The V call is TRBV29-1, the J call TRBJ1-1; no clear D. The CDR3 sequence is 13 residues long. V was cut by 0 bases and J by 0 bases, with 5 bases left in between. Looked up from germline, CDR1 is SQVTM and CDR2 is ANQGSEA. CDR3 bases: TGCAGCGTTGAAGAGCAAGTGAACACTGAAGCTTTCTTT. It is translated as CSVEEQVNTEAFF.

This chain connects TRBV7-2 to TRBJ2-4; D is unresolved. Per the germline V gene, CDR1 is SGHTA and CDR2 is FQGNSA. Deletions cut 1 base from V and 10 bases from J, with 11 bases between. The CDR3 covers 13 residues. In DNA, the CDR3 is TGTGCCAGCAGCTTAGGGCTTGAAGGTATTCAGTACTTC. This codes for CASSLGLEGIQYF.

This clonotype was found a few times. The chain carries TRBV20-1 and TRBJ2-5, with 12 nucleotides matching TRBD2. V trimming: 0 bases; J trimming: 4 bases; junction bases outside the gene matches: 9. Germline V lookup: CDR1 DFQATT, CDR2 SNEGSKA (reference sequence). This CDR3 is 17 amino acids long. The CDR3 DNA sequence: TGCAGTGCTAGAGATTCAGGACTAGCGGGGAGGGGAGAGACCCAGTACTTC. It specifies CSARDSGLAGRGETQYF.

This clonotype showed up many times. The chain employs TRBV7-2 and TRBJ1-6; 7 bases match TRBD1. The J segment lost 7 bases and the V segment lost 1 base, leaving 1 base of the junction unmatched. Germline loops: CDR1 SGHTA, CDR2 FQGNSA. The length of the CDR3 is 14 residues. CDR3 amino acids: CASSLVQGNSPLHF. Here the CDR3 DNA reads TGTGCCAGCAGCTTAGTACAGGGGAATTCACCCCTCCACTTT.

This clonotype was seen only a few times. V usage is TRBV5-1 and J usage is TRBJ2-5, with D possibly called TRBD1 or TRBD2 (5 bases each). The CDR3 has 15 amino acids. Germline values: CDR1 SGHRS, CDR2 YFSETQ. Trimming removed 7 bases from V and 7 bases from J, with 23 bases in between. The CDR3 DNA sequence: TGCGCCAGCTATCGATCGGGGACCGAAGGAGGGACCCAGTACTTC. It encodes CASYRSGTEGGTQYF.

The chain has TRBV18 and TRBJ2-7; no clear D. CDR1 is KGHSH, CDR2 LQKENI, per germline. This CDR3 spans 15 amino acids. Between the trimmed V and J ends, which lost 3 bases and 3 bases, there was a span of 15 bases. The CDR3 nucleotides read TGTGCCAGCTCACCGAATGGCCGAGTCTTCTACGAGCAGTACTTC. Translated, it gives CASSPNGRVFYEQYF.

At least ten counts were recorded for this clonotype. The chain recombines TRBV7-9 with TRBJ1-2, with a tentative D call TRBD1 (6 bases). The germline gives CDR1 SEHNR, CDR2 FQNEAQ (reference sequence). CDR3 length equals 16 residues. The V end was cut by 5 bases, the J end by 0 bases, with 16 bases between. The CDR3 region has the DNA TGTGCCAGCAGCCCGCCCGGGGGCGGCGCTAACTATGGCTACACCTTC. The encoded protein is CASSPPGGGANYGYTF.

This chain connects TRBV6-2 or TRBV6-3 to TRBJ1-1; D is undetermined. V shed 5 bases and J shed 1 base, with 5 bases lying between them. The CDR3 extends over 12 amino acids. CDR1 and CDR2 from the germline V gene are MNHEY and SVGEGT. The CDR3 is CASSGWNTEAFF. CDR3 bases: TGTGCCAGCAGTGGATGGAACACTGAAGCTTTCTTT.

As regards this clonotype: Given a much more abundant clone one base away, this may be a read error. This chain links TRBV7-2 with TRBJ2-7; 10 nucleotides align to TRBD1. The CDR3 runs 16 residues. From germline, CDR1 is SGHTA and CDR2 FQGNSA. The ends lost 0 bases at V and 9 bases at J; junction bases unmatched: 11. The CDR3 nucleotides read TGTGCCAGCAGCTTAGCTTCGGACAGGGGGATCCACGTGCAGTACTTC. Its protein product is CASSLASDRGIHVQYF.

The chain links TRBV2 to TRBJ2-1; a weak D match, TRBD2 (6 bases). The V end lost 7 bases, the J end lost 6 bases, and 10 bases lay between the germline ends. CDR3 length equals 12 residues. Germline CDR1 reads SNHLY; CDR2 reads FYNNEI. CDR3 in amino acids: CASKGGSNEQFF. CDR3 bases: TGTGCCAGCAAAGGAGGGAGCAATGAGCAGTTCTTC.

This clonotype has more than one count but fewer than ten. V and J are TRBV20-1 and TRBJ2-1, with TRBD2 identical over 14 bases. CDR3 length: 16 amino acids. V gave up 7 bases and J gave up 5 bases; unmatched junction bases: 10. The germline CDR1 and CDR2 sequences are DFQATT and SNEGSKA (reference sequence). CDR3 in amino acids: CSVPGGLAGVNNEQFF. The CDR3 nucleotides read TGCAGTGTTCCCGGGGGACTAGCGGGGGTGAACAATGAGCAGTTCTTC.

This clonotype was seen a handful of times. This chain links TRBV4-3 with TRBJ2-7; D remains unclear. Trimming pared 1 base from V and 3 bases from J, leaving 10 bases between. The CDR3 spans 14 residues. CDR1 LGHNA and CDR2 YSLEER come from the germline V gene. In nucleotides, the CDR3 is TGCGCCAGCAGCCAAGCGCGCGGCAACTACGAGCAGTACTTC. This sequence encodes CASSQARGNYEQYF.

The rearrangement links TRBV5-1 to TRBJ2-2; 11 nucleotides line up with TRBD2. Germline trimming cut 4 bases from V and 5 bases from J; bases unmatched to any gene: 7. This CDR3 spans 16 amino acids. Germline CDR1 reads SGHRS; CDR2 reads YFSETQ. The CDR3 protein is CASSLTSGGLTGELFF. The CDR3 nucleotides are TGCGCCAGCAGCCTTACTAGCGGGGGATTAACCGGGGAGCTGTTTTTT.